This T cell receptor (beta chain) was recovered during a study of T cells after yellow fever vaccination. General observations from the study: Peak timing came faster in the weaker secondary response, day 5 versus 15.

V lost 3 bases, J lost 6 bases, and 7 bases lay in between. The CDR3 covers 11 residues. Looked up from germline, CDR1 is SGHDT and CDR2 is YYEEEE. Regarding this clonotype: Its cognate antigen is unknown. This may come from a read error, since a much larger clone is one base off.

Making TCR cDNA involved 5'RACE template switching, which added UMIs and a universal primer site. TCRdb analysed the 5' RACE reads with MiXCR anew, one entry per CDR3 protein. This table has 500,000 to 650,000 distinct CDR3 sequences, roughly an eighth appearing once. V usage is TRBV5-6 and J usage is TRBJ2-7; D uncertain. This material consisted of PBMCs, taken on the day of the yellow fever booster vaccination. This clonotype originated in a man aged 30 to 45 who received the YFV17D yellow fever vaccine. The CDR3 bases are TGTGCCAGCAGCTCCCAGACCGAGCAGTACTTC. Protein product: CASSSQTEQYF.